This T cell receptor (beta chain) was recovered during a study of cytomegalovirus exposure and HLA in healthy donors. About the research overall: Of some 400 genotyped donors, 81% grouped in the Caucasian-associated ancestry cluster. Study-level results: Fewer N-insertions than the approximately 700-donor mean were reportedly shown by an Asian-associated ancestry cluster in a later analysis. Data from an earlier analysis indicated that most TCR beta V segments were productive either about 87% or about 30% of the time.

Concerning this clone: The target antigen is unknown.

With 60 Vbeta and 13 Jbeta primers, the PCR was carried out. Sequencing used immunoSEQ multiplex PCR; TCRdb keeps in-frame clones, though not all of them. Of roughly 81,000 clones in the sample, roughly 85% were seen once. The sequence came from a man aged 25-45 years in good health and CMV-seronegative. Material for sequencing was PBMCs.

Here the CDR3 reads CASSSSVPGQGWKTRGEAFF. The CDR3 nucleotides read TGCGCCAGCAGCTCTTCTGTCCCGGGACAGGGATGGAAGACTAGGGGGGAAGCTTTCTTT. The V call is TRBV5-1, the J call TRBJ1-1, with TRBD1 matching over 9 bases. Per germline, CDR1 SGHRS and CDR2 YFSETQ. V lost 3 bases, J lost 8 bases, and 26 bases stayed unmatched. The CDR3 is 20 amino acids.